This entry lists 32 T cell receptor beta chains sequenced from one sample in a study of blood T cell repertoires in COVID-19. Assay used: immunoSEQ multiplex PCR; TCRdb lists only in-frame clones, some missing. The sample lists about 190,000 clones, around 85% occurring once. The sequenced material came from peripheral blood. The receptors were gathered from a woman aged 45-65 years with acute or convalescent COVID-19.

The rearrangement links TRBV5-6 to TRBJ2-6, with 13 nucleotides matching TRBD2. Germline loops: CDR1 SGHDT, CDR2 YYEEEE. This CDR3 region has 17 residues. V was pared by 3 bases and J by 4 bases, with 4 bases of the junction left unmatched. CDR3 DNA: TGTGCCAGCAGCTCAGGACTAGCGGGGGAAGGGGCCAACGTCCTGACTTTC. Translating gives CASSSGLAGEGANVLTF.

The chain combines TRBV28 with TRBJ2-7, with 8 bases matching TRBD1. Looked up from germline, CDR1 is MDHEN and CDR2 is SYDVKM. The CDR3 contains 15 residues. Trimming cost V 5 bases and J 0 bases; bases outside gene matches: 6. The CDR3 sequence: CASSTRGLGSYEQYF. DNA of the CDR3: TGTGCCAGCAGTACCAGGGGGCTAGGCTCCTACGAGCAGTACTTC.

The J gene is TRBJ1-4, the V gene TRBV29-1, with D hard to call. The germline CDR1 and CDR2 sequences are SQVTM and ANQGSEA. The V and J ends lost 3 bases and 4 bases respectively, with 9 bases between them. The CDR3 has 13 residues. In nucleotides, the CDR3 is TGCAGCGTTGAGTCCGGGGTTAATGAAAAACTGTTTTTT. It yields the protein CSVESGVNEKLFF.

The J gene is TRBJ1-2, the V gene TRBV2; D is undetermined. Germline values: CDR1 SNHLY, CDR2 FYNNEI. V was trimmed by 5 bases and J by 4 bases, leaving 5 bases between them. The CDR3 consists of 11 residues. The CDR3 loop reads CASSLGYGYTF. The CDR3, as DNA: TGTGCCAGCAGTCTCGGCTATGGCTACACCTTC.

This clone has a handful of counts. This chain's CDR3 is CASSPSSGTDYGYTF. In DNA, the CDR3 is TGTGCCAGCAGCCCGTCCTCCGGGACAGACTATGGCTACACCTTC. This chain links TRBV11-2 with TRBJ1-2, with 7 bases aligning to TRBD1. The germline V gene has CDR1 SGHAT and CDR2 FQNNGV. After removal of 5 bases from V and 3 bases from J, the junction contained 9 bases not matched to a gene. The CDR3 loop spans 15 amino acids.

This chain connects TRBV3-1 (or the pseudogene TRBV3-2) to TRBJ1-6; a weak D match, TRBD1 (5 bases). Deletions cut 7 bases from V and 7 bases from J, with 11 bases between. This CDR3 region has 13 residues. Germline CDR1 reads LGHDT; CDR2 reads YNNKEL (reference sequence). CDR3 region: CASTWGKNSPLHF. In nucleotides, the CDR3 is TGTGCCAGCACCTGGGGCAAGAATTCACCCCTCCACTTT.

The V gene is TRBV23-1, the J gene TRBJ2-7, with 7 bases lining up with TRBD2. TRBV23-1 is an ORF; its function is uncertain. J was trimmed by 4 bases and V by 0 bases; bases with no gene match: 12. CDR3 length: 17 amino acids. For the CDR3, the DNA is TGCGCCAGCAGTCAATCGGAGACTAGCCAACCGAGGTACGAGCAGTACTTC. Translating gives CASSQSETSQPRYEQYF.

The J gene is TRBJ2-2, the V gene TRBV9; 9 bases are shared with TRBD2. V shed 0 bases and J 5 bases; nucleotides not matched to a gene: 5. Germline V gene sequence: CDR1 SGDLS, CDR2 YYNGEE. The CDR3 is made up of 16 amino acids. DNA of the CDR3: TGTGCCAGCAGCGTAGTAGGGACTAGCCCGACCGGGGAGCTGTTTTTT. It encodes CASSVVGTSPTGELFF.

This clone has more than one count but fewer than ten. The chain joins TRBV12-3 or TRBV12-4 to TRBJ2-4, with no clear D. The CDR3 loop spans 13 amino acids. The V end lost 6 bases, the J end lost 1 base, and 7 bases lay between the germline ends. The CDR3 DNA is TGTGCCAGCAGCTCTCTCGCCAAAAACATTCAGTACTTC. Translated: CASSSLAKNIQYF.

V usage is TRBV19 and J usage is TRBJ2-1; TRBD2 matches at 11 bases. V gave up 5 bases and J gave up 8 bases; unmatched junction bases: 8. Per germline, CDR1 LNHDA and CDR2 SQIVND (reference sequence). CDR3 length: 15 residues. CDR3 in DNA: TGTGCCAGTAGTTATAGCGGGAGGGCCGACCATGAGCAGTTCTTC. This codes for CASSYSGRADHEQFF.

The chain carries TRBV28 and TRBJ2-1, with 8 positions matching TRBD1. CDR1 MDHEN and CDR2 SYDVKM come from the germline V gene. This CDR3 spans 14 amino acids. V lost 2 bases, J lost 7 bases, and 4 bases stayed unmatched. The CDR3: CASSLPDRVNEQFF. The CDR3 DNA reads as TGTGCCAGCAGTTTACCGGACAGGGTTAATGAGCAGTTCTTC. Looking up the rest from reference TRBV28 and TRBJ2-1 gives the full variable domain: DVKVTQSSRYLVKRTGEKVFLECVQDMDHENMFWYRQDPGLGLRLIYFSYDVKMKEKGDIPEGYSVSREKKERFSLILESASTNQTSMYLCASSLPDRVNEQFFGPGTRLTVL.

V is TRBV6-1 and J is TRBJ1-1, with 9 bases that match TRBD1. CDR1 MNHNS and CDR2 SASEGT come from the germline V gene. The CDR3 covers 13 residues. The junction had 2 bases not matched to a gene; V was cut back by 3 bases and J by 6 bases. The CDR3 region has the DNA TGTGCCAGCAGTGAGGACAGGGGCCCTGAAGCTTTCTTT. It is translated as CASSEDRGPEAFF.

This sequence joins TRBV5-1 and TRBJ2-7, with 8 bases that match TRBD1. The CDR3 runs to 14 residues. V trimming: 7 bases; J trimming: 0 bases; junction bases outside the gene matches: 6. Germline V lookup: CDR1 SGHRS, CDR2 YFSETQ. The CDR3 bases are TGCGCCAGCCGTCCCGGGACAGGCTCCTACGAGCAGTACTTC. Protein product: CASRPGTGSYEQYF.

The V gene is TRBV19, the J gene TRBJ2-7; 9 nucleotides line up with TRBD1. The CDR3 extends over 15 amino acids. CDR1 and CDR2 (germline): LNHDA, SQIVND (reference sequence). V trimming: 10 bases; J trimming: 3 bases; junction bases outside the gene matches: 13. CDR3: CATSAGTGNNYEQYF. Written as DNA, the CDR3 is TGTGCCACATCAGCCGGGACAGGGAATAACTACGAGCAGTACTTC. Filled out from reference TRBV19 and TRBJ2-7, the complete variable domain reads DGGITQSPKYLFRKEGQNVTLSCEQNLNHDAMYWYRQDPGQGLRLIYYSQIVNDFQKGDIAEGYSVSREKKESFPLTVTSAQKNPTAFYLCATSAGTGNNYEQYFGPGTRLTVT.

The gene calls are TRBV30 and TRBJ1-5; 7 bases fit TRBD1. This CDR3 comprises 13 residues. From germline, CDR1 is GTSNPN and CDR2 SVGIG (reference sequence). J gave up 4 bases and V 4 bases, and 4 bases lay outside the gene matches. CDR3 bases: TGTGCCTGGAAGGGACAGCTTAATCAGCCCCAGCATTTT. It specifies CAWKGQLNQPQHF.

The genes are TRBV7-2 and TRBJ2-7, with TRBD2 identical over 10 bases. With 2 bases clipped from V and 6 bases from J, the junction kept 7 bases outside the gene matches. The CDR3 consists of 15 residues. Germline lookup yields CDR1 SGHTA and CDR2 FQGNSA. DNA of the CDR3: TGTGCCAGCAGCTTACTAGCTAGCGGGAGTCGCGAGCAGTACTTC. This sequence encodes CASSLLASGSREQYF.

V and J are TRBV5-1 and TRBJ2-7, with D maybe TRBD2 (6 bases). Germline V gene data show CDR1 as SGHRS and CDR2 as YFSETQ. This CDR3 spans 13 amino acids. V dropped 3 bases and J dropped 4 bases, with 11 bases sitting between them. The DNA for the CDR3 is TGCGCCAGCAGCTCCGACGGGGGATACGAGCAGTACTTC. Translated: CASSSDGGYEQYF.

This CDR3 is CSATIRFEQFF. The CDR3 DNA is TGCAGTGCTACGATCCGGTTTGAGCAGTTCTTC. This rearrangement joins TRBV20-1 to TRBJ2-1, with D unresolved. This CDR3 has 11 amino acids. The germline V gene has CDR1 DFQATT and CDR2 SNEGSKA (reference sequence). Trimming took 4 bases from V and 9 from J, leaving 10 bases between them.

The rearrangement uses TRBV9 and TRBJ1-6; the D is unclear. V was trimmed by 3 bases and J by 2 bases, leaving 12 bases between them. Looked up from germline, CDR1 is SGDLS and CDR2 is YYNGEE. The CDR3 consists of 16 residues. The CDR3 DNA reads as TGTGCCAGCAGCGCCCAGATCCTCCCCTATAATTCACCCCTCCACTTT. Amino acid sequence: CASSAQILPYNSPLHF.

The chain carries TRBV20-1 and TRBJ1-2; possible D gene TRBD1, 6 bases. V was shortened by 5 bases and J by 8 bases, with 9 bases between the two germline ends. The CDR3 runs to 10 residues. CDR1 and CDR2 (germline): DFQATT, SNEGSKA (reference sequence). The chain's CDR3 is CSARDTGYTF. In DNA, the CDR3 is TGCAGTGCTCGGGACACAGGCTACACCTTC.

V gene TRBV29-1 combines with J gene TRBJ1-2, with a possible D match to TRBD1 (6 bases). The CDR3 totals 12 residues. With 3 bases removed from V and 2 bases from J, the gap between germline ends came to 7 bases. The germline CDR1 and CDR2 sequences are SQVTM and ANQGSEA. Here the CDR3 DNA reads TGCAGCGTTGATCAGGGGAACTATGGCTACACCTTC. Its protein product is CSVDQGNYGYTF. Full variable domain (outside the CDR3, taken from reference TRBV29-1 and TRBJ1-2): SAVISQKPSRDICQRGTSLTIQCQVDSQVTMMFWYRQQPGQSLTLIATANQGSEATYESGFVIDKFPISRPNLTFSTLTVSNMSPEDSSIYLCSVDQGNYGYTFGSGTRLTVV.

This sequence joins TRBV27 and TRBJ1-2, with D unclear. The V gene's germline CDR1 is MNHEY and CDR2 SMNVEV (reference sequence). With 2 bases removed from V and 5 bases from J, the gap between germline ends came to 15 bases. This CDR3 region has 15 residues. The CDR3 region is CASSLGFGKTYGYTF. DNA for the CDR3: TGTGCCAGCAGTTTAGGGTTTGGCAAGACTTATGGCTACACCTTC.

J is TRBJ2-1 and V is TRBV7-2; 8 bases line up with TRBD2. CDR3 size: 15 residues. CDR1 SGHTA and CDR2 FQGNSA come from the germline V gene. The trim removed 1 base at V and 9 bases at J, leaving 8 bases unmatched. CDR3 in DNA: TGTGCCAGCAGCTTAGGACGGGAGGGGCCCGGTGAGCAGTTCTTC. It encodes CASSLGREGPGEQFF.

With respect to this clone: A much bigger clone sits one base away, suggesting this may be a read error. The genes are TRBV28 and TRBJ1-2, with D possibly being TRBD1 (6 bases). Germline V lookup: CDR1 MDHEN, CDR2 SYDVKM. The CDR3 has 14 amino acids. The V end lost 5 bases, the J end lost 2 bases, and 12 bases lay between the germline ends. CDR3 sequence (DNA): TGTGCCAGCAGTCTACAGGGTTTCAACTATGGCTACACCTTC. Its protein is CASSLQGFNYGYTF.

The CDR3 sequence: CASSQVGLADTNEQFF. CDR3 DNA: TGTGCCAGCAGCCAAGTCGGTCTAGCGGATACCAATGAGCAGTTCTTC. This rearrangement joins TRBV3-1 (or the pseudogene TRBV3-2) to TRBJ2-1; 7 bases match TRBD2. V dropped 1 base and J dropped 6; count of bases not matched to a gene: 9. The CDR3 spans 16 residues. Germline V gene data show CDR1 as LGHDT and CDR2 as YNNKEL (reference sequence).

This chain links TRBV5-6 with TRBJ1-2, with 7 bases matching TRBD1. Trimming cost V 5 bases and J 3 bases; bases outside gene matches: 7. The CDR3 extends over 14 amino acids. Germline lookup yields CDR1 SGHDT and CDR2 YYEEEE. This chain's CDR3 is CASRSTGSDYGYTF. The DNA for the CDR3 is TGTGCCAGCAGGTCGACAGGGTCGGACTATGGCTACACCTTC.

The gene calls are TRBV5-6 and TRBJ1-1, with no clear D. CDR1 is SGHDT, CDR2 YYEEEE, per germline. The CDR3 is 15 residues long. V gave up 4 bases and J gave up 2 bases, with 15 bases separating them. This CDR3 reads CASSPIAPRNTEAFF. The CDR3 DNA reads as TGTGCCAGCAGCCCTATAGCGCCAAGAAACACTGAAGCTTTCTTT.

V usage is TRBV5-1 and J usage is TRBJ2-1; TRBD2 matches 9 bases. CDR1 is SGHRS, CDR2 YFSETQ, per germline. The CDR3 sequence is 15 residues long. Germline trimming cut 0 bases from V and 10 bases from J; bases unmatched to any gene: 8. DNA of the CDR3: TGCGCCAGCAGCTTGGGCCTAGCGGGGACTAAGGAGCAGTTCTTC. It encodes CASSLGLAGTKEQFF. The variable domain in full, completed from reference TRBV5-1 and TRBJ2-1, reads KAGVTQTPRYLIKTRGQQVTLSCSPISGHRSVSWYQQTPGQGLQFLFEYFSETQRNKGNFPGRFSGRQFSNSRSEMNVSTLELGDSALYLCASSLGLAGTKEQFFGPGTRLTVL.

V is TRBV27 and J is TRBJ2-1; a weak D match, TRBD1 (5 bases). There are 11 residues in the CDR3. Trimming left V 10 bases short and J 10 bases short, with 14 bases between. CDR1 MNHEY and CDR2 SMNVEV come from the germline V gene (reference sequence). The DNA for the CDR3 is TGTGCCACCTCCCAGGGAATCGAGCAGTTCTTC. Its protein is CATSQGIEQFF.

The chain has TRBV10-2 and TRBJ2-1; 9 bases agree with TRBD2. The CDR3 has 13 residues. Germline V gives CDR1 WSHSY, CDR2 SAAADI. Germline trimming cut 2 bases from V and 15 bases from J; bases unmatched to any gene: 8. DNA of the CDR3: TGCGCCAGCAGTGAGGTTGGACTAGCGAGGGGGTTCTTC. Translating gives CASSEVGLARGFF.

This clone was detected only a few times. The V and J genes are TRBV11-3 and TRBJ2-1; D ambiguous. The V end was cut by 7 bases, the J end by 7 bases, with 14 bases between. Germline V gene sequence: CDR1 SGHNT, CDR2 YENEEA. This CDR3 is built from 13 residues. The CDR3 loop is CASTYATSNEQFF. The CDR3 bases are TGTGCCAGCACCTACGCAACTTCAAATGAGCAGTTCTTC.

The chain couples TRBV4-1 to TRBJ1-2, with TRBD1 as a possible D gene (5 bases). Germline CDR1 MGHRA, CDR2 YSYEKL. Trimming pared 4 bases from V and 8 bases from J, leaving 14 bases between. This CDR3 is built from 13 residues. The CDR3 region is CASSPAGVGGYTF. In DNA form, the CDR3 reads TGCGCCAGCAGCCCCGCGGGGGTGGGCGGCTACACCTTC.